The 24 T cell receptor beta chains below were found in one sample sequenced in a study of siplizumab effects on memory and regulatory T cells (dated 2019 in TCRdb). The protocol used for the library was the immunoSEQ multiplex PCR assay. Held by TCRdb, this immuneACCESS table contains in-frame sequences only and omits some clones. Under half of the omission traces to an unresolved V gene where checked; the cause of the rest is unknown. In all, the sample holds over 100,000 clones, and 90% to 95% of those were seen once. Clones ranked in the top ten supply roughly 0.75% of the sample. Sequencing was performed on Tregs sorted from blood. These receptors originate from a human donor in good health.

The chain carries TRBV6-5 and TRBJ2-7, with 7 bases matching TRBD1. The CDR3 is 13 amino acids. CDR1 and CDR2 (germline): MNHEY, SVGAGI. V was clipped by 4 bases and J by 6 bases; unmatched bases: 6. The CDR3 DNA follows: TGTGCCAGCAGTTTTAGACAGGGTGGCGAGCAGTACTTC. Residues: CASSFRQGGEQYF.

This CDR3 reads CASSERGSYEQYF. DNA of the CDR3: TGTGCCAGCAGTGAGCGGGGTAGCTACGAGCAGTACTTC. The chain links TRBV2 to TRBJ2-5; possible D gene TRBD2, 6 bases. The end of the DNA aligns better with TRBJ2-7, so the J call may be wrong. This CDR3 is 13 amino acids long. Per the germline V gene, CDR1 is SNHLY and CDR2 is FYNNEI.

The rearrangement links TRBV5-6 to TRBJ2-1; TRBD2 is a possible D gene (6 bases). The CDR3 extends over 15 amino acids. Germline CDR1 reads SGHDT; CDR2 reads YYEEEE. Trimming removed 5 bases from V and 10 bases from J, with 22 bases in between. The CDR3 bases are TGTGCCAGCAGAGTGCGCTTAGCGGTTCCCAGGGAGCAGTTCTTC. Encoded protein: CASRVRLAVPREQFF.

This chain links TRBV19 with TRBJ2-5; D perhaps matches TRBD1 (5 bases). Germline CDR1 reads LNHDA; CDR2 reads SQIVND (reference sequence). The V end lost 1 base, the J end lost 2 bases, and 11 bases lay between the germline ends. The CDR3 is 15 amino acids. The CDR3 DNA is TGTGCCAGTAGTATAGTCGGCAGGGAACAAGAGACCCAGTACTTC. Protein product: CASSIVGREQETQYF. Together with reference TRBV19 and TRBJ2-5, the CDR3 gives the full variable domain: DGGITQSPKYLFRKEGQNVTLSCEQNLNHDAMYWYRQDPGQGLRLIYYSQIVNDFQKGDIAEGYSVSREKKESFPLTVTSAQKNPTAFYLCASSIVGREQETQYFGPGTRLLVL.

V gene TRBV29-1 combines with J gene TRBJ2-1; D is ambiguous. The CDR3 length is 14 residues. V was pared by 0 bases and J by 10 bases, with 16 bases between. Germline-derived CDR1 and CDR2 are SQVTM and ANQGSEA. In nucleotides, the CDR3 is TGCAGCGTTGAAGATCCCGGTATTGGACGGGAGCAGTTCTTC. Translation gives CSVEDPGIGREQFF.

The chain employs TRBV2 and TRBJ1-5; D is perhaps TRBD1 (6 bases). Germline V gives CDR1 SNHLY, CDR2 FYNNEI. The CDR3 is 14 residues long. V gave up 6 bases and J gave up 2 bases, with 11 bases separating them. The CDR3, as DNA: TGTGCCAGCAGGTGGACAGAGGGCAATCAGCCCCAGCATTTT. This codes for CASRWTEGNQPQHF. Combining the CDR3 with reference TRBV2 and TRBJ1-5 gives the whole variable domain EPEVTQTPSHQVTQMGQEVILRCVPISNHLYFYWYRQILGQKVEFLVSFYNNEISEKSEIFDDQFSVERPDGSNFTLKIRSTKLEDSAMYFCASRWTEGNQPQHFGDGTRLSIL.

The chain combines TRBV27 with TRBJ1-1, with D unresolved. The CDR3 is 13 residues long. The germline gives CDR1 MNHEY, CDR2 SMNVEV (reference sequence). Between the trimmed V and J ends, which lost 2 bases and 7 bases, there was a span of 11 bases. This chain's CDR3 is CASSLLRYSEAFF. The DNA for the CDR3 is TGTGCCAGCAGTTTACTCCGTTACAGTGAAGCTTTCTTT.

J is TRBJ1-4 and V is TRBV5-1; 11 bases align to TRBD1. Per the germline V gene, CDR1 is SGHRS and CDR2 is YFSETQ. The CDR3 is 15 residues long. Trimming removed 4 bases from V and 7 bases from J; junction bases left unmatched: 6. This chain's CDR3 is CASSRMGQGVEKLFF. As DNA, the CDR3 is TGCGCCAGCAGCCGGATGGGACAGGGGGTTGAAAAACTGTTTTTT.

The chain employs TRBV7-6 and TRBJ2-7; 7 bases are shared with TRBD1. Germline V CDR1 and CDR2: SGHVS, FNYEAQ. The CDR3 length is 16 residues. Trimming at V came to 5 bases and at J to 5 bases, leaving 15 bases not matched to a gene. The CDR3 loop reads CASSARFGTGVHEQYF. Here the CDR3 DNA reads TGTGCCAGCAGCGCCCGGTTCGGTACAGGGGTCCACGAGCAGTACTTC.

The chain carries TRBV5-1 and TRBJ2-3, with D possibly matching TRBD1 (5 bases). Germline V lookup: CDR1 SGHRS, CDR2 YFSETQ. This CDR3 is 14 amino acids long. The V and J ends lost 3 bases and 1 base respectively, with 9 bases between them. CDR3 residues: CASSWAGRTDTQYF. The DNA of the CDR3 is TGCGCCAGCAGCTGGGCAGGGCGCACAGATACGCAGTATTTT.

The chain links TRBV7-9 to TRBJ2-7; D gene ambiguous. The ends were cut back, 1 base at V and 5 bases at J, with 12 bases in the middle. CDR1 and CDR2 from the germline V gene are SEHNR and FQNEAQ (reference sequence). The CDR3 totals 14 residues. The CDR3, as DNA: TGTGCCAGCAGCTTAGAGTTTCAGGTAAACGAGCAGTACTTC. This translates into CASSLEFQVNEQYF.

J is TRBJ1-1 and V is TRBV27, with a weak D call TRBD1 (5 bases). Trimming stripped 2 bases from V and 0 bases from J, with 7 bases between. Germline V CDR1 and CDR2: MNHEY, SMNVEV (reference sequence). The CDR3 has 14 residues. The DNA of the CDR3 is TGTGCCAGCAGTTTAAAGGGGTTGAACACTGAAGCTTTCTTT. Its protein product is CASSLKGLNTEAFF.

This chain connects TRBV7-9 to TRBJ2-4; D possibly corresponds to TRBD1 (5 bases). Between the trimmed V and J ends, which lost 1 base and 7 bases, there was a span of 11 bases. This CDR3 has 14 amino acids. CDR1 SEHNR and CDR2 FQNEAQ come from the germline V gene (reference sequence). The CDR3 nucleotides read TGTGCCAGCAGCTTAGGGCAGGGTTGGAACATTCAGTACTTC. The encoded protein is CASSLGQGWNIQYF.

V usage is TRBV19 and J usage is TRBJ2-5; 7 bases agree with TRBD1. The J call may be faulty, since TRBJ2-7 better matches the DNA end. Germline assignment: CDR1 LNHDA and CDR2 SQIVND (reference sequence). The CDR3 length is 13 residues. CDR3 protein: CASSNRGAYEQYF. The DNA of the CDR3 is TGTGCCAGTAGTAACAGGGGTGCCTACGAGCAGTACTTC.

This clone was observed a few times. J is TRBJ1-2 and V is TRBV28, with D possibly matching TRBD1 (6 bases). The germline V and J ends were trimmed by 8 bases and 4 bases, with 17 bases remaining between them. The germline V gene encodes CDR1 MDHEN and CDR2 SYDVKM. CDR3 length equals 14 residues. Here the CDR3 DNA reads TGTGCCAGCGTGATGGGGGCGCGGGGCTATGGCTACACCTTC. Residues: CASVMGARGYGYTF.

The chain employs TRBV7-9 and TRBJ1-2, with TRBD1 matching over 7 bases. Germline V gene sequence: CDR1 SEHNR, CDR2 FQNEAQ (reference sequence). CDR3 length equals 16 residues. J lost 7 bases, V lost 3 bases, and 14 bases had no gene match. CDR3 residues: CASSFLTTGRRLGYTF. CDR3 DNA sequence: TGTGCCAGCAGCTTCCTAACGACAGGGAGGCGCCTTGGCTACACCTTC.

This clone was picked up one time. V gene TRBV5-6 combines with J gene TRBJ1-6; D may be TRBD1 (5 bases). The CDR3 has 14 amino acids. The germline gives CDR1 SGHDT, CDR2 YYEEEE. Trimming removed 3 bases from V and 9 bases from J, with 13 bases in between. The CDR3 bases are TGTGCCAGCAGCTATGTGGGGGGTGGTTCACCCCTCCACTTT. It translates to CASSYVGGGSPLHF.

V usage is TRBV7-9 and J usage is TRBJ2-1; no reliable D call. CDR3 size: 12 residues. V lost 6 bases to trimming and J lost 10 bases, with 13 bases between them. From germline, CDR1 is SEHNR and CDR2 FQNEAQ (reference sequence). In DNA form, the CDR3 reads TGTGCCAGCAGGGTCGTTGAAGTCGAGCAGTTCTTC. Protein sequence: CASRVVEVEQFF.

This sequence joins TRBV5-1 and TRBJ1-1, with TRBD1 matching over 11 bases. This CDR3 contains 16 residues. V was clipped by 3 bases and J by 4 bases; unmatched bases: 8. CDR1 is SGHRS, CDR2 YFSETQ, per germline. CDR3 nucleotide sequence: TGCGCCAGCAGCTCCGGACAGGGGGCGCCGGGCACTGAAGCTTTCTTT. This translates into CASSSGQGAPGTEAFF.

The chain joins TRBV10-3 to TRBJ2-2; 11 bases agree with TRBD1. The germline V gene encodes CDR1 ENHRY and CDR2 SYGVKD. Losses at the gene ends were 6 bases for V and 4 bases for J; bases not matched to a gene: 4. This CDR3 is 15 amino acids long. The CDR3 DNA is TGTGCCATCAGCGGACAGGGGGCGCCCACCGGGGAGCTGTTTTTT. Its protein product is CAISGQGAPTGELFF.

DNA for the CDR3: TGTGCCAGCAGTGAACCCGGAGGGGGGAACATTCAGTACTTC. Amino acid sequence: CASSEPGGGNIQYF. The J gene is TRBJ2-4, the V gene TRBV25-1; D possibly matches TRBD1 or TRBD2 (6 bases each). V was cut by 2 bases and J by 7 bases, with 12 bases left in between. CDR3 length equals 14 residues. CDR1 and CDR2 from the germline V gene are MGHDK and SYGVNS.

The chain combines TRBV10-3 with TRBJ1-1, with 7 bases fitting TRBD1. This CDR3 has 13 residues. V lost 6 bases to trimming and J lost 1 base; unmatched junction nucleotides: 2. Germline CDR1 is ENHRY and CDR2 is SYGVKD. CDR3 residues: CAIRTGWNTEAFF. DNA for the CDR3: TGTGCCATCAGGACAGGGTGGAACACTGAAGCTTTCTTT.

J is TRBJ2-3 and V is TRBV7-3, with D hard to call. The V end lost 1 base, the J end lost 2 bases, and 10 bases lay between the germline ends. The CDR3 contains 15 residues. Germline V lookup: CDR1 SGHTA, CDR2 FQGTGA. The CDR3 DNA follows: TGTGCCAGCAGCTTAAATGGCGGCAACACAGATACGCAGTATTTT. Translation gives CASSLNGGNTDTQYF.

This chain uses TRBV19 with TRBJ2-7; no definite D call. Trimming shortened V by 3 bases and J by 2 bases, and 14 bases separated the two germline ends. Looked up from germline, CDR1 is LNHDA and CDR2 is SQIVND (reference sequence). CDR3 length equals 15 residues. The CDR3 sequence: CASSMAAGRAYEQYF. In DNA form, the CDR3 reads TGTGCCAGTAGTATGGCGGCCGGCAGAGCCTACGAGCAGTACTTC.